The clone carrying this T cell receptor beta chain occurred a few times. Its antigen is undetermined. The sample originates from a study of vaccination and CD4 T cells after COVID-19. Cultured CD4+ T cells had their DNA profiled by the Oncomine TCR Beta short-read assay. Using its own MiXCR run on the PCR reads, TCRdb lists one record per CDR3 protein. The table has 10,000 or so distinct CDR3 sequences, approximately 51% seen once. V lost 0 bases, J lost 4 bases, and 7 bases stayed unmatched. The CDR3 is made up of 16 amino acids. Per germline, CDR1 KGHDR and CDR2 SFDVKD. The treatment is: roughly ten-day PBMC culture with coronavirus spike peptide pools or control peptides (ViraFEST assay). Unexposed donor CD4+ T cells predated the COVID-19 pandemic, collected 2011-2018.

V gene TRBV24-1 combines with J gene TRBJ2-5, with 7 nucleotides matching TRBD1. The TCR comes from a human donor in good health. Sequenced: CD4+ T cells from blood, cultured in vitro. The CDR3 loop is CATSDLRGPQGETQYF. The DNA of the CDR3 is TGTGCCACCAGTGATTTGAGGGGGCCTCAAGGAGAGACCCAGTACTTC.